Following are 17 T cell receptor beta chains from one sample sequenced in a study of early T cells in non-severe SARS-CoV-2 infection. TCRdb re-called the 5' RACE reads through MiXCR, storing one row per CDR3 protein. Here the sample spans around 53,000 distinct CDR3 sequences, 7.7% being singletons. Sequenced sample: whole blood. The receptors shown here come from an adult who was a healthcare worker with PCR-confirmed SARS-CoV-2 infection or an uninfected control (not recorded which).

V is TRBV19 and J is TRBJ2-1; 10 nucleotides match TRBD2. CDR1 is LNHDA and CDR2 is SQIVND in the germline V gene (reference sequence). This CDR3 has 14 residues. J was trimmed by 3 bases and V by 6 bases; bases with no gene match: 2. CDR3 DNA: TGTGCCAGTAGGAAGCGGGGGGGCTACAATGAGCAGTTCTTC. Translation: CASRKRGGYNEQFF.

This clonotype was seen a handful of times. V is TRBV12-5 and J is TRBJ2-7; a weak D match, TRBD2 (6 bases). V was cut by 9 bases and J by 0 bases, with 18 bases left in between. This CDR3 has 15 residues. The germline V gene encodes CDR1 LGHNT and CDR2 FRNRAP. Written as DNA, the CDR3 is TGTGCTAGAATCGACGGGGGAGAGGTCTCCTACGAGCAGTACTTC. Protein: CARIDGGEVSYEQYF.

This clonotype was counted ten times or more. V usage is TRBV29-1 and J usage is TRBJ1-1; no reliable D call. The V end was cut by 3 bases, the J end by 1 base, with 6 bases between. The CDR3 is 12 residues long. Germline CDR1 reads SQVTM; CDR2 reads ANQGSEA. The CDR3 bases are TGCAGCGTTGACGGAGGGAACACTGAAGCTTTCTTT. It codes for CSVDGGNTEAFF.

The chain links TRBV10-3 to TRBJ2-4; D gene unclear. V was trimmed by 10 bases and J by 0 bases, leaving 19 bases between them. Germline loops: CDR1 ENHRY, CDR2 SYGVKD. CDR3 size: 16 residues. CDR3 loop: CATQPQTRLAKNIQYF. The CDR3 region has the DNA TGTGCCACCCAACCCCAGACACGTCTAGCCAAAAACATTCAGTACTTC.

The CDR3 DNA is TGTGCCAGCAAGACGTCCATGAACACTGAAGCTTTCTTT. Its translation: CASKTSMNTEAFF. The genes are TRBV2 and TRBJ1-1; D remains ambiguous. CDR1 SNHLY and CDR2 FYNNEI come from the germline V gene. The germline V and J ends were trimmed by 7 bases and 0 bases, with 9 bases remaining between them. The CDR3 consists of 13 residues.

Ten or more counts support this clonotype. The V call is TRBV27, the J call TRBJ2-1; a possible D gene is TRBD2 (5 bases). Germline V gives CDR1 MNHEY, CDR2 SMNVEV (reference sequence). This CDR3 is built from 14 residues. CDR3 DNA sequence: TGTGCGACCGGGGAAAGCCACTCCTACAATGAGCAGTTCTTC. Protein sequence: CATGESHSYNEQFF.

This clonotype was recorded at least ten times. V is TRBV11-3 and J is TRBJ1-4, with a tentative D call TRBD1 (5 bases). With 1 base removed from V and 7 bases from J, the gap between germline ends came to 19 bases. The germline V gene encodes CDR1 SGHNT and CDR2 YENEEA. The CDR3 consists of 17 residues. The CDR3 bases are TGTGCCAGCAGCTTAGGGCCAAGCCGCGAGGGGATTGAAAAACTGTTTTTT. Amino acids: CASSLGPSREGIEKLFF.

The rearrangement links TRBV7-9 to TRBJ2-3; D not certain. The CDR3 loop spans 15 amino acids. In germline, CDR1 is SEHNR, CDR2 FQNEAQ (reference sequence). V lost 1 base, J lost 1 base, and 9 bases lay in between. CDR3 nucleotides: TGTGCCAGCAGCTTAGTTCGGTTAGGCACAGATACGCAGTATTTT. Residues: CASSLVRLGTDTQYF.

There are a few counts of this clonotype. The V gene is TRBV15, the J gene TRBJ1-5; D is possibly TRBD1 (5 bases). CDR3 length: 16 residues. Looked up from germline, CDR1 is LNHNV and CDR2 is YYDKDF (reference sequence). Trimming took 6 bases from V and 1 from J, leaving 16 bases between them. DNA of the CDR3: TGTGCCACCAGTTACGGGACCACGGGGAGCAATCAGCCCCAGCATTTT. It yields the protein CATSYGTTGSNQPQHF.

At least ten counts were recorded for this clonotype. The chain uses TRBV6-2 or TRBV6-3 and TRBJ1-2, with 8 bases identical to TRBD1. CDR1 and CDR2 (germline): MNHEY, SVGEGT. V trimming: 8 bases; J trimming: 6 bases; junction bases outside the gene matches: 8. The CDR3 has 13 residues. CDR3 DNA: TGTGCCAGCTCCAATAGACAGGGGAATGGCTACACCTTC. This codes for CASSNRQGNGYTF.

This clonotype has at least ten counts. This chain links TRBV20-1 with TRBJ2-7; D is unclear. The CDR3 extends over 14 amino acids. The V gene's germline CDR1 is DFQATT and CDR2 SNEGSKA (reference sequence). The germline V and J ends were trimmed by 1 base and 2 bases, with 12 bases remaining between them. The CDR3 reads CSARAATLAYEQYF. DNA for the CDR3: TGCAGTGCTAGAGCGGCCACATTGGCCTACGAGCAGTACTTC.

Ten or more counts support this clonotype. The chain has TRBV29-1 and TRBJ1-2; the D gene is possibly TRBD1 (6 bases). In germline, CDR1 is SQVTM, CDR2 ANQGSEA. The CDR3 is 12 amino acids. V lost 2 bases and J lost 5, with 9 bases in between. In DNA form, the CDR3 reads TGCAGCGTTGAACAGGGGTTATATGGCTACACCTTC. This translates into CSVEQGLYGYTF. The full variable domain, completed using reference TRBV29-1 and TRBJ1-2, is SAVISQKPSRDICQRGTSLTIQCQVDSQVTMMFWYRQQPGQSLTLIATANQGSEATYESGFVIDKFPISRPNLTFSTLTVSNMSPEDSSIYLCSVEQGLYGYTFGSGTRLTVV.

Only a few counts were recorded for this clonotype. V gene TRBV5-1 combines with J gene TRBJ2-1, with TRBD2 identical over 7 bases. V was clipped by 0 bases and J by 3 bases; unmatched bases: 12. Germline V gene sequence: CDR1 SGHRS, CDR2 YFSETQ. The CDR3 spans 18 residues. This CDR3 reads CASSLVLVVREGYNEQFF. DNA of the CDR3: TGCGCCAGCAGCTTGGTACTCGTGGTCAGGGAGGGCTACAATGAGCAGTTCTTC.

This clonotype was seen at least ten times. The chain joins TRBV2 to TRBJ1-5, with D unclear. Germline V lookup: CDR1 SNHLY, CDR2 FYNNEI. This CDR3 has 14 amino acids. V was cut by 7 bases and J by 0 bases, with 10 bases left in between. The CDR3 nucleotides read TGTGCCAGCACCGACCTTTATAGCAATCAGCCCCAGCATTTT. This codes for CASTDLYSNQPQHF. Complete variable domain (other parts from reference TRBV2 and TRBJ1-5): EPEVTQTPSHQVTQMGQEVILRCVPISNHLYFYWYRQILGQKVEFLVSFYNNEISEKSEIFDDQFSVERPDGSNFTLKIRSTKLEDSAMYFCASTDLYSNQPQHFGDGTRLSIL.

This clonotype showed up just a few times. CDR3 nucleotides: TGTGCCAGCAGCTCCGTACCCAGGGGCCGATCCTACGAGCAGTACTTC. Translation gives CASSSVPRGRSYEQYF. V usage is TRBV11-2 and J usage is TRBJ2-7, with a weak D call TRBD1 (6 bases). V was shortened by 4 bases and J by 1 base, with 17 bases between the two germline ends. CDR3 length equals 16 residues. Germline V gene data show CDR1 as SGHAT and CDR2 as FQNNGV.

Details on this clonotype: This may be a read error: a much more frequent sequence differs by one nucleotide. The rearrangement joins TRBV4-1 to TRBJ1-1, with a tentative D call TRBD1 (6 bases). V lost 0 bases and J lost 5, with 10 bases in between. The CDR3 has 14 residues. From germline, CDR1 is MGHRA and CDR2 YSYEKL. The CDR3 nucleotides read TGCGCCAGCAGCCAAGATCGGGGGGCAACTGAAGCTTTCTTT. This encodes CASSQDRGATEAFF.

This chain uses TRBV7-9 with TRBJ2-2, with TRBD2 as a possible D gene (5 bases). The CDR3 is 14 residues long. Germline-derived CDR1 and CDR2 are SEHNR and FQNEAQ (reference sequence). Trimming took 3 bases from V and 6 from J, leaving 11 bases between them. The CDR3 reads CASSFGVSSGELFF. CDR3 nucleotides: TGTGCCAGCAGCTTCGGGGTATCCTCCGGGGAGCTGTTTTTT.